These 5 T cell receptor beta chains came from one sample sequenced in a study of T cell responses to AZD1222 COVID-19 vaccine. Measured with immunoSEQ multiplex PCR; TCRdb has only the in-frame clones, and not every one. Counted here are approximately 190,000 clones, approximately 93% occurring once; the ten biggest clones make up around 1%. The sequenced sample was peripheral blood, obtained 28 days after the second AZD1222 dose. The receptors originated from an adult who received the AZD1222 COVID-19 vaccine.

The J gene is TRBJ1-2, the V gene TRBV24-1; 7 positions agree with TRBD1. The CDR3 has 16 residues. Trimming removed 1 base from V and 0 bases from J; junction bases left unmatched: 4. The germline gives CDR1 KGHDR, CDR2 SFDVKD. The CDR3 protein is CATSDFEGQSNYGYTF. CDR3 DNA sequence: TGTGCCACCAGTGATTTTGAGGGACAGTCTAACTATGGCTACACCTTC.

The chain's CDR3 is CAWSLRDGQPQHF. CDR3 sequence (DNA): TGTGCCTGGAGTCTCAGGGATGGTCAGCCCCAGCATTTT. The chain combines TRBV30 with TRBJ1-5, with D tentatively TRBD1 (5 bases). The CDR3 sequence is 13 residues long. V dropped 2 bases and J dropped 6 bases, with 11 bases sitting between them. Germline assignment: CDR1 GTSNPN and CDR2 SVGIG (reference sequence).

The chain links TRBV4-1 to TRBJ2-2; D remains unclear. V lost 1 base to trimming and J lost 6 bases, with 9 bases between them. This CDR3 is 14 amino acids long. Germline V gene data show CDR1 as MGHRA and CDR2 as YSYEKL. In nucleotides, the CDR3 is TGCGCCAGCAGCCAAGGGTCGTTACCCGGGGAGCTGTTTTTT. It is translated as CASSQGSLPGELFF.

V gene TRBV9 combines with J gene TRBJ2-1; D not certain. The CDR3 extends over 17 amino acids. Trimming took 0 bases from V and 7 from J, leaving 20 bases between them. Germline-derived CDR1 and CDR2 are SGDLS and YYNGEE. The CDR3 nucleotides read TGTGCCAGCAGCGTAGAAGGTAGGCTCCCGATGGGAAATGAGCAGTTCTTC. Residues: CASSVEGRLPMGNEQFF. Together with reference TRBV9 and TRBJ2-1, the CDR3 gives the full variable domain: DSGVTQTPKHLITATGQRVTLRCSPRSGDLSVYWYQQSLDQGLQFLIQYYNGEERAKGNILERFSAQQFPDLHSELNLSSLELGDSALYFCASSVEGRLPMGNEQFFGPGTRLTVL.

The rearrangement joins TRBV18 to TRBJ2-3; no definite D call. V dropped 4 bases and J dropped 0 bases, with 26 bases sitting between them. Germline CDR1 and CDR2: KGHSH and LQKENI. This CDR3 comprises 20 residues. Here the CDR3 DNA reads TGTGCCAGCTCACTCAGTCGCCAAAGGGCTCGACTTCCTAGCACAGATACGCAGTATTTT. Residues: CASSLSRQRARLPSTDTQYF.